Listed below are T cell receptor beta chains from one sample, sequenced in a study of control samples from healthy donors and cancer patients. Repertoires were generated with immunoSEQ multiplex PCR, while TCRdb's copy carries only in-frame clones and drops some. The sample lists some 76,000 clones; approximately 88% were seen once. The sample consisted of PBMCs. The receptors were sampled from a woman aged 45-60 years with colorectal cancer. The CDR3 runs from the conserved cysteine through the conserved F or W. D genes are given only for firm matches. Some rows have no size entry. The others give once, few or many, or a class for an expanded clone.

>TRBJ1-1|TRBV19|.|TRBD1
TGTGCCAGTACCTTGACCGGGACAGGGCTCAGGAACACTGAAGCTTTCTTT
CASTLTGTGLRNTEAFF
>TRBJ1-4|TRBV5-1|few|TRBD1
TGCGCCAGCAGTCCCGGACAGGTGGGGGAAAAACTGTTTTTT
CASSPGQVGEKLFF
>TRBJ2-3|TRBV5-5|.|TRBD1
TGTGCCAGCAGCTCAGGGACAGGGGGTAACACAGATACGCAGTATTTT
CASSSGTGGNTDTQYF
>TRBJ1-5|TRBV6-1|.|.
TGTGCCAGCAGTGGTGTTAGGGCCGATAGCAATCAGCCCCAGCATTTT
CASSGVRADSNQPQHF
>TRBJ1-1|TRBV5-1|.|TRBD1
TGCGCCAGCAGACAGGGGCAGAACACTGAAGCTTTCTTT
CASRQGQNTEAFF
>TRBJ1-2|TRBV12-3/TRBV12-4|.|TRBD1
TGTGCCAGCATGCGACAGGGCGGCTACACCTTC
CASMRQGGYTF
>TRBJ1-5|TRBV6-2/TRBV6-3|.|.
TGTGCCAGCAGCCTCAATGACCAGCCCCAGCATTTT
CASSLNDQPQHF
>TRBJ2-3|TRBV7-2|few|.
TGTGCCAGCAGCTTAAGGTGGGCAGATACGCAGTATTTT
CASSLRWADTQYF
>TRBJ2-2|TRBV5-1|once|.
TGCGCCAGCAGCTTGGAAGGGCCGAACACCGGGGAGCTGTTTTTT
CASSLEGPNTGELFF
>TRBJ1-1|TRBV7-2|.|TRBD1
TGTGCCAGCAGGAGAACCGGGACAGGGGGCACTGAAGCTTTCTTT
CASRRTGTGGTEAFF
>TRBJ2-1|TRBV6-2/TRBV6-3|.|TRBD2
TGTGCCAGCAGTCCGGGACTAGCGGGGGGTGGAGCTTACAATGAGCAGTTCTTC
CASSPGLAGGGAYNEQFF
>TRBJ1-3|TRBV3-1/TRBV3-2|.|.
TGTGCCAGCAGCCAGTACAGTACCGGAAACACCATATATTTT
CASSQYSTGNTIYF
>TRBJ2-4|TRBV3-1/TRBV3-2|.|.
TGTGCCAGCAGCCAACCGGGGCGCGGAAACATTCAGTACTTC
CASSQPGRGNIQYF
>TRBJ1-2|TRBV7-9|.|.
TGTGCCAGCAGTTCGGGATACCCGGCTGGCTACACCTTC
CASSSGYPAGYTF
>TRBJ1-2|TRBV4-3|.|.
TGCGCCAGCAGCCAAGATCTGGACACTAGAATTGGCTACACCTTC
CASSQDLDTRIGYTF
>TRBJ1-1|TRBV7-2|.|.
TGTGCCAGCAGCTTAGACAGGGATACTGAAGCTTTCTTT
CASSLDRDTEAFF
>TRBJ1-1|TRBV12-3/TRBV12-4|.|.
TGTGCCAGCAGGCGGCAGATGAACACTGAAGCTTTCTTT
CASRRQMNTEAFF
>TRBJ2-1|TRBV4-3|once|TRBD1
TGCGCCAGCAGCCAAGATAGGGGACAGCCTTACAATGAGCAGTTCTTC
CASSQDRGQPYNEQFF
>TRBJ2-1|TRBV9|.|TRBD2
TGTGCCAGCAGCCCCGGGGGGGCCAATGAGCAGTTCTTC
CASSPGGANEQFF
>TRBJ1-5|TRBV4-1|.|.
TGCGCCAGCAGCCTCTTAGATAGCAATCAGCCCCAGCATTTT
CASSLLDSNQPQHF
>TRBJ1-3|TRBV19|.|.
TGTGCCAGTAGTACGTCCCTCGCTGGAAACACCATATATTTT
CASSTSLAGNTIYF
>TRBJ2-5|TRBV6-5|once|.
TGTGCCAGCAAGCGGGCCTCCGAAGAGACCCAGTACTTC
CASKRASEETQYF
>TRBJ1-5|TRBV4-1|.|.
TGCGCCAGCAGCCAAGTGGTTGCAGGGAACAATCAGCCCCAGCATTTT
CASSQVVAGNNQPQHF
>TRBJ2-6|TRBV6-5|.|.
TGTGCCAGCAGTTATGCTGGGGCCAACGTCCTGACTTTC
CASSYAGANVLTF
>TRBJ1-4|TRBV6-5|.|.
TGTGCCAGCAGTCTCGACAGCAGCCTTTGGGAAAAACTGTTTTTT
CASSLDSSLWEKLFF
>TRBJ2-1|TRBV7-8|.|.
TGTGCCAGCAGCTTAATAGGTACAGATAATTACAATGAGCAGTTCTTC
CASSLIGTDNYNEQFF
>TRBJ1-2|TRBV6-5|.|.
TGTGCCAGCAGTAGCCCAGCAAACGGCTATGGCTACACCTTC
CASSSPANGYGYTF
>TRBJ2-1|TRBV9|.|.
TGTGCCAGCAGCGTAGCAGATTACAATGAGCAGTTCTTC
CASSVADYNEQFF
>TRBJ1-6|TRBV5-1|.|.
TGCGCCAGCAGCTTGAAGGGTTCTAATTCACCCCTCCACTTT
CASSLKGSNSPLHF
>TRBJ1-2|TRBV2|.|TRBD1
TGTGCCAGTGGAGGGACAGCGCACTATGGCTACACCTTC
CASGGTAHYGYTF
>TRBJ1-1|TRBV7-8|.|.
TGTGCCAGCAGCGACTCCTTCCTGAACACTGAAGCTTTCTTT
CASSDSFLNTEAFF
>TRBJ1-5|TRBV4-1|once|.
TGCGCCAGCAGCCAAGATCCGGGGTGGCGTCAGCCCCAGCATTTT
CASSQDPGWRQPQHF